The clone carrying this T cell receptor beta chain was seen repeatedly, ten times or more. Its antigen remains unknown. Sample time point: newly diagnosed GD, antithyroid drugs for less than 3 months. PBMCs provided the RNA from which the TCR library was made. The TCR beta library used iRepertoire HTBI primers with Arm-PCR amplification of CDR3. TCRdb called the multiplex PCR reads again in MiXCR, with one record for every CDR3 protein. Among roughly 610,000 distinct CDR3 sequences listed, around 16% were seen once. This record comes from a study of regulatory T cells in long-lasting Graves disease. Overall study findings and caveats: The number of shared public clonotypes was higher in persistent patients (around 2,700) than new patients (more than 850). Persistent Graves' patients showed reduced TCR diversity versus newly diagnosed patients.

The same data also went into a second study, on T cells in Graves' hyperthyroidism and ophthalmopathy. As that report states: Uncontrolled infection, other autoimmune disease, pregnancy or lactation excluded patients.

Sample: peripheral blood mononuclear cells (PBMCs), taken at new diagnosis, from a patient treated with antithyroid drugs. The TCR comes from a man between 18 and 35 years old with Graves disease.

CDR3 residues: CASSTPGAGKHNEQFF. Here the CDR3 DNA reads TGTGCCAGCAGCACCCCCGGCGCGGGGAAACACAATGAGCAGTTCTTC. This chain links TRBV7-9 with TRBJ2-1, with D possibly being TRBD2 (6 bases). Trimming cost V 5 bases and J 5 bases, with 19 bases left between them. CDR1 is SEHNR, CDR2 FQNEAQ, per germline (reference sequence). CDR3 length: 16 residues. Variable domain in full (rest from reference TRBV7-9 and TRBJ2-1): DTGVSQNPRHKITKRGQNVTFRCDPISEHNRLYWYRQTLGQGPEFLTYFQNEAQLEKSRLLSDRFSAERPKGSFSTLEIQRTEQGDSAMYLCASSTPGAGKHNEQFFGPGTRLTVL.